Listed below are T cell receptor beta chains from one sample, sequenced in a study of blood T cell repertoires in COVID-19. Sequenced by immunoSEQ multiplex PCR; TCRdb stores in-frame clones only, minus some. The table has 250,000 to 300,000 clones, more than 85% seen once. The specimen was peripheral blood. The receptors derive from a woman between 25 and 40 years old with COVID-19, enrolled during active disease. Both conserved end residues are part of each CDR3. Each record gives: J gene, D gene, clone size, V gene, CDR3 DNA, CDR3 protein. The D gene is left open where the match is weak. Clone size, where shown, is once, few, many, or a class for clones that have expanded.

>TRBJ1-6|TRBD1|.|TRBV5-1
TGCGCCAGCAGCTTGCTATCGAAGGGTCGGGGACAGGGGTATTCACCCCTCCACTTT
CASSLLSKGRGQGYSPLHF
>TRBJ2-3|TRBD1|.|TRBV7-3
TGTGCCAGCAGCTCCGGGACAGTGAGCACAGATACGCAGTATTTT
CASSSGTVSTDTQYF
>TRBJ2-1|TRBD2|.|TRBV4-1
TGCGCCAGCAGCCACCAAAGCGGGGCTACCTACAATGAGCAGTTCTTC
CASSHQSGATYNEQFF
>TRBJ1-6|.|.|TRBV7-2
TGTGCCAGCAGCTTTAAGGGGTTCTCATCACCCCTCCACTTT
CASSFKGFSSPLHF
>TRBJ2-7|.|.|TRBV30
TGTGCCTGGAGTAGACCGGGCGAGCAGTACTTC
CAWSRPGEQYF
>TRBJ2-3|TRBD2|.|TRBV7-8
TGTGCCAGCAGCTTCCCTATGAGACTAGCGGAGTACACAGATACGCAGTATTTT
CASSFPMRLAEYTDTQYF
>TRBJ1-6|.|.|TRBV7-8
TGTGCCAGCAGCTTAGCATCCTATTCACCCCTCCACTTT
CASSLASYSPLHF
>TRBJ1-1|.|once|TRBV7-2
TGTGCCAGCAGCCCCCGCAGATTGGGGGGGGACACTGAAGCTTTCTTT
CASSPRRLGGDTEAFF
>TRBJ1-5|TRBD1|.|TRBV30
TGTGCCTGGAGTGTACCCAGGGGGGATATAGGCTATCAGCCCCAGCATTTT
CAWSVPRGDIGYQPQHF
>TRBJ1-6|.|.|TRBV7-9
TGTGCCAGCAACTATCCCCCAGGGGTCAATAATTCACCCCTCCACTTT
CASNYPPGVNNSPLHF
>TRBJ2-7|TRBD2|.|TRBV4-2
TGTGCCAGCAGCCAAGATCTGGCGGGAGCCCCCTACGAGCAGTACTTC
CASSQDLAGAPYEQYF
>TRBJ2-1|TRBD2|.|TRBV29-1
TGCAGCGTTGGGGGACTAGCGGGAACCCACAATGAGCAGTTCTTC
CSVGGLAGTHNEQFF
>TRBJ2-1|.|.|TRBV18
TGTGCCAGCTCACCAGGTTCCCAGGCGAGCTCCTACAATGAGCAGTTCTTC
CASSPGSQASSYNEQFF
>TRBJ2-3|.|.|TRBV28
TGTGCCAGCCGGGGAACAGGGCGTCCAGATACGCAGTATTTT
CASRGTGRPDTQYF
>TRBJ1-5|.|once|TRBV28
TGTGCCAGCAGTCCTATCTATAGCAATCAGCCCCAGCATTTT
CASSPIYSNQPQHF
>TRBJ1-6|.|.|TRBV11-2
TGTGCCAGCAGCTTAGATGGAGGGAGTAATTCACCCCTCCACTTT
CASSLDGGSNSPLHF
>TRBJ1-6|.|.|TRBV4-1
TGCGCCAGCAGCCAAGAGGAGGGCTTTGTCGGGTACCCCCTCCACTTT
CASSQEEGFVGYPLHF
>TRBJ1-6|.|.|TRBV7-2
TGTGCCAGCAGCTTAGGGCTTTTGACACCCCTCCACTTT
CASSLGLLTPLHF
>TRBJ1-6|.|.|TRBV27
TGTGCCAGCAGTTTATCGGGCGACAGGCCCCTCCACTTT
CASSLSGDRPLHF
>TRBJ2-1|TRBD2|.|TRBV2
TGTGCCAGCAGTCCACTAGCGGGAAACTACAATGAGCAGTTCTTC
CASSPLAGNYNEQFF
>TRBJ2-1|.|.|TRBV11-2
TGTGCCAGCAGCTTAACGTCTGGGACAACTTACAATGAGCAGTTCTTC
CASSLTSGTTYNEQFF
>TRBJ2-5|TRBD1|.|TRBV19
TGTGCCAGTAGTATACCAATCGGGCGAGGGGGCCAGTACCAAGAGACCCAGTACTTC
CASSIPIGRGGQYQETQYF
>TRBJ1-2|.|.|TRBV7-9
TGTGCCAGCAGCTCCGGGGGGGAGGCCTATGGCTACACCTTC
CASSSGGEAYGYTF
>TRBJ2-1|.|.|TRBV14
TGTGCCAGCAGCCAAGAATGGGGACTCTACAATGAGCAGTTCTTC
CASSQEWGLYNEQFF
>TRBJ2-2|TRBD1|.|TRBV5-1
TGCGCCAGCAGCTTTGGGACAGGGAACACCGGGGAGCTGTTTTTT
CASSFGTGNTGELFF
>TRBJ2-1|TRBD1|.|TRBV19
TGTGCCAGTAGTATTGATAGGGACAGAGCCTACAATGAGCAGTTCTTC
CASSIDRDRAYNEQFF
>TRBJ2-3|TRBD2|.|TRBV10-1
TGCGCCAGCAGTTCCTCGGGAGGGCCTTTCGATACGCAGTATTTT
CASSSSGGPFDTQYF
>TRBJ2-2|TRBD1|.|TRBV27
TGTGCCAGCAGGGGGGGACAGGGAAGCACCGGGGAGCTGTTTTTT
CASRGGQGSTGELFF
>TRBJ1-1|.|.|TRBV4-2
TGTGCCAGCAGCCAAGGTTTTACACAGGGTCCCACTGAAGCTTTCTTT
CASSQGFTQGPTEAFF
>TRBJ1-2|TRBD1|.|TRBV19
TGTGCCAGTAGTATAGGGGACAGGGGTATTTCTGGCTACACCTTC
CASSIGDRGISGYTF
>TRBJ2-1|.|.|TRBV5-1
TGCGCCAGCAGTCCAGGAGGGATTTTAGATGAGCAGTTCTTC
CASSPGGILDEQFF
>TRBJ1-6|.|.|TRBV6-5
TGTGCCAGCAACAGGGAAGTATCCTATAATTCACCCCTCCACTTT
CASNREVSYNSPLHF
>TRBJ1-1|.|.|TRBV11-2
TGTGCCAGCAGCTTAGGGAGCCTCAACACTGAAGCTTTCTTT
CASSLGSLNTEAFF
>TRBJ1-2|.|once|TRBV29-1
TGCAGCGTTCATAGTAACTATGGCTACACCTTC
CSVHSNYGYTF
>TRBJ1-4|TRBD1|.|TRBV6-5
TGTGCCAGCAGGTGGACAGGGTCTGAAAAACTGTTTTTT
CASRWTGSEKLFF
>TRBJ2-1|TRBD2|.|TRBV19
TGTGCCACTGCCTTTTCTCCCACGGGGCTAGCGGGGCCCTACAATGAGCAGTTCTTC
CATAFSPTGLAGPYNEQFF
>TRBJ2-7|.|.|TRBV6-5
TGTGCCAGCAGCGTAAGCGGATTCTACGAGCAGTACTTC
CASSVSGFYEQYF
>TRBJ2-2|.|once|TRBV10-3
TGTGCCATCATGTTTTCGCGGAACGGGGGCACCGGGGAGCTGTTTTTT
CAIMFSRNGGTGELFF
>TRBJ2-1|.|.|TRBV5-6
TGTGCCAGCAGCTTGGGACAGGTGTCCTACAATGAGCAGTTCTTC
CASSLGQVSYNEQFF
>TRBJ1-5|TRBD1|.|TRBV30
TGTGCCTGGAGTGTAAAAGGGGGCGATCAGCCCCAGCATTTT
CAWSVKGGDQPQHF
>TRBJ1-6|TRBD1|.|TRBV5-4
TGTGCCAGCAGAAGGACAGGGGGAGATAATTCACCCCTCCACTTT
CASRRTGGDNSPLHF
>TRBJ2-7|TRBD2|.|TRBV28
TGTGCCAGCAGTTCGACTAGCGGGAGCCACGAGCAGTACTTC
CASSSTSGSHEQYF
>TRBJ2-7|.|.|TRBV5-6
TGTGCCAGCAGCCGACAACAGGGCTACGAGCAGTACTTC
CASSRQQGYEQYF
>TRBJ1-5|.|once|TRBV27
TGTGCCAGCAGTTTGATGGGCCCGGGCAATCAGCCCCAGCATTTT
CASSLMGPGNQPQHF
>TRBJ1-1|.|.|TRBV6-1
TGTGCCAGCAGTGAAGCAGTGTTAGCAGCTTTCTTT
CASSEAVLAAFF
>TRBJ1-5|TRBD1|once|TRBV14
TGTGCCAGCAGCCAAGATCTTTACAGGGGGCGCGTTCAGCCCCAGCATTTT
CASSQDLYRGRVQPQHF
>TRBJ1-2|.|.|TRBV29-1
TGCAGCGTTGTTGTCGGTTATGGCTACACCTTC
CSVVVGYGYTF